This T cell receptor beta chain came from a study of cytomegalovirus exposure and HLA in healthy donors. The V gene end was trimmed by 4 bases and the J gene end by 5 bases; junction bases not matched to a gene: 3. The CDR3 consists of 15 residues. Looked up from germline, CDR1 is MGHRA and CDR2 is YSYEKL. As for this clone: Its antigen is still unknown.

Libraries were prepared by immunoSEQ multiplex PCR; TCRdb keeps only in-frame clonotypes and omits some of them. The sample carries approximately 130,000 clones, about 83% recorded once. Study-wide points: Researchers counted 180 or so TCR beta chains as cytomegalovirus-associated.

The receptor was derived from a woman in her twenties or thirties in good health and CMV-seronegative. V gene TRBV4-1 combines with J gene TRBJ2-5; 14 bases align to TRBD2. Source material: PBMCs. The DNA of the CDR3 is TGCGCCAGCAGCCCGACTAGCGGGGGGGCCGAGACCCAGTACTTC. Encoded protein: CASSPTSGGAETQYF.